One and the same sample provided the 29 T cell receptor beta chains below, sequenced in a study of vaccination and CD4 T cells after COVID-19. These receptors have no identified antigens. Treatment reported: roughly ten-day PBMC culture with coronavirus spike peptide pools or control peptides (ViraFEST assay). Gathered ahead of the COVID-19 pandemic (2011-2018) were the CD4+ T cells of the unexposed donor. The Oncomine TCR Beta short-read assay sequenced DNA from cultured CD4+ T cells. Each CDR3 protein is one row after TCRdb ran MiXCR on the PCR reads. This repertoire shows roughly 1,600 distinct CDR3 sequences, approximately 10% found once; its top ten account for 10% to 15%. The sample taken for sequencing was CD4+ T cells from blood, cultured in vitro. Every receptor here comes from a human donor in good health.

By its share, this clonotype is medium-sized. J is TRBJ1-1 and V is TRBV29-1; D is undetermined. This CDR3 is 12 amino acids long. Trimming stripped 6 bases from V and 3 bases from J, with 11 bases between. Germline assignment: CDR1 SQVTM and CDR2 ANQGSEA. CDR3 sequence (DNA): TGCAGCGTATTACGGACGGACACTGAAGCTTTCTTT. Translated, it gives CSVLRTDTEAFF.

This clonotype qualifies as medium-sized. The chain uses TRBV2 and TRBJ1-5, with TRBD1 identical over 8 bases. V dropped 5 bases and J dropped 2; count of bases not matched to a gene: 2. The CDR3 consists of 14 residues. The V gene's germline CDR1 is SNHLY and CDR2 FYNNEI. The CDR3 is CASSKDRGNQPQHF. Here the CDR3 DNA reads TGTGCCAGCAGTAAGGACAGGGGCAATCAGCCCCAGCATTTT.

This clonotype is medium-sized (0.01 to 0.1%). The genes are TRBV11-2 and TRBJ2-3; D call uncertain. The CDR3 totals 13 residues. From germline, CDR1 is SGHAT and CDR2 FQNNGV. V was pared by 5 bases and J by 7 bases, with 13 bases between. The DNA for the CDR3 is TGTGCCAGCAGCCCCGGCGAAGGGAATACGCAGTATTTT. Protein sequence: CASSPGEGNTQYF.

By proportion, this clonotype is large (0.1 to 1%). This chain's CDR3 is CASSTQGAAKNIQYF. The CDR3 DNA reads TGTGCCAGCAGTACACAGGGGGCTGCCAAAAACATTCAGTACTTC. This chain links TRBV6-1 with TRBJ2-4, with 9 bases lining up with TRBD1. Germline-derived CDR1 and CDR2 are MNHNS and SASEGT. The CDR3 totals 15 residues. The J segment lost 1 base and the V segment lost 5 bases, leaving 3 bases of the junction unmatched.

This clonotype rates as large (0.1 to 1%). This rearrangement joins TRBV20-1 to TRBJ1-2; D may be TRBD1 (6 bases). Germline lookup yields CDR1 DFQATT and CDR2 SNEGSKA (reference sequence). Trimming took off 5 bases at V and 4 bases at J, with 23 bases between the two ends. The CDR3 totals 16 residues. The chain's CDR3 is CSAPPGGGPNTYGYTF. The CDR3 DNA is TGCAGTGCTCCTCCGGGGGGGGGCCCAAACACCTATGGCTACACCTTC.

In its sample, this clonotype is medium-sized. J is TRBJ2-4 and V is TRBV6-1; D is unclear. The CDR3 spans 14 residues. With 6 bases removed from V and 1 base from J, the gap between germline ends came to 10 bases. CDR1 and CDR2 from the germline V gene are MNHNS and SASEGT. The CDR3 here is CASRGFTAKNIQYF. The CDR3 DNA reads TGTGCCAGCAGAGGGTTTACGGCCAAAAACATTCAGTACTTC.

Of note for this clonotype: A clone one base away is much larger, so this may be a read error. This chain joins TRBV28 and TRBJ1-2; 10 bases are a match to TRBD1. CDR1 is MDHEN, CDR2 SYDVKM, per germline. This CDR3 is built from 15 residues. The V gene end was trimmed by 6 bases and the J gene end by 10 bases; junction bases not matched to a gene: 14. The CDR3 loop reads CASRLPGTGVGDYTF. The CDR3 coding sequence is TGTGCCAGCAGATTACCTGGGACAGGGGTAGGTGACTACACCTTC.

There are a few counts of this clonotype. The rearrangement links TRBV19 to TRBJ1-4; possible D gene TRBD1, 6 bases. Trimming left V 7 bases short and J 6 bases short, with 18 bases between. The CDR3 spans 15 residues. Germline V gene lookup returns CDR1 LNHDA and CDR2 SQIVND (reference sequence). The chain's CDR3 is CASKSRARGDEKLFF. The CDR3 nucleotides read TGTGCCAGTAAAAGCCGCGCCAGGGGTGATGAAAAACTGTTTTTT. Supplemented by reference TRBV19 and TRBJ1-4, the full variable domain reads DGGITQSPKYLFRKEGQNVTLSCEQNLNHDAMYWYRQDPGQGLRLIYYSQIVNDFQKGDIAEGYSVSREKKESFPLTVTSAQKNPTAFYLCASKSRARGDEKLFFGSGTQLSVL.

This clonotype is categorized as medium-sized (0.01 to 0.1%). The chain has TRBV6-2 or TRBV6-3 and TRBJ2-5; maybe TRBD1 (5 bases). The CDR3 length is 13 residues. Germline-derived CDR1 and CDR2 are MNHEY and SVGEGT. V was trimmed by 0 bases and J by 5 bases, leaving 7 bases between them. CDR3: CASSYSGLETQYF. The CDR3 DNA sequence: TGTGCCAGCAGTTACTCGGGGCTGGAGACCCAGTACTTC.

By share, this clonotype counts as medium-sized. This rearrangement joins TRBV2 to TRBJ2-2; 12 bases map to TRBD1. The V gene's germline CDR1 is SNHLY and CDR2 FYNNEI. J lost 7 bases, V lost 5 bases, and 8 bases had no gene match. This CDR3 has 16 amino acids. The CDR3: CASSIEGQGAFGELFF. CDR3 DNA sequence: TGTGCCAGCAGTATCGAGGGACAGGGGGCATTCGGGGAGCTGTTTTTT.

As regards this clonotype: A much more abundant neighbour one base away suggests this may be a read error. The chain employs TRBV20-1 and TRBJ1-1, with unresolved D. CDR3 length: 13 amino acids. Germline values: CDR1 DFQATT, CDR2 SNEGSKA (reference sequence). The CDR3 DNA is TGCAGTGCTAGAGCTAGTTTGAACACTGGAGCTTTCTTT. Residues: CSARASLNTGAFF.

By share, this clonotype ranks as large (0.1 to 1%). J is TRBJ1-2 and V is TRBV19, with 7 nucleotides matching TRBD1. The V gene's germline CDR1 is LNHDA and CDR2 SQIVND (reference sequence). The CDR3 length is 13 residues. V trimming: 5 bases; J trimming: 4 bases; junction bases outside the gene matches: 4. CDR3: CASSAGQIYGYTF. CDR3 sequence (DNA): TGTGCCAGTAGTGCGGGACAGATCTATGGCTACACCTTC.

This clonotype is deemed medium-sized. The V call is TRBV7-3, the J call TRBJ2-1; 10 bases fit TRBD2. After removal of 4 bases from V and 1 base from J, the junction contained 4 bases not matched to a gene. The CDR3 covers 16 residues. Germline loops: CDR1 SGHTA, CDR2 FQGTGA. The DNA of the CDR3 is TGTGCCAGCAGCTCAAGCGGGGGGGCTTCCTACAATGAGCAGTTCTTC. Protein: CASSSSGGASYNEQFF.

With regard to this clonotype: An end of the junction differs from the germline gene, which may be a read error. The chain couples TRBV5-4 to TRBJ2-7; D might be TRBD2 (5 bases). There are 14 residues in the CDR3. Germline V gene lookup returns CDR1 SGHNT and CDR2 YYREEE (reference sequence). CDR3 DNA: TGCGCCAGCAGCCAAGATCCGGAGGCCTACAAGCAGTACTTC. The encoded protein is CASSQDPEAYKQYF.

This clonotype was picked up a small number of times. The chain couples TRBV4-2 to TRBJ2-1, with D unclear. V lost 2 bases, J lost 8 bases, and 7 bases lay in between. This CDR3 is 12 amino acids long. Germline loops: CDR1 LGHNA, CDR2 YNFKEQ. The CDR3 protein is CASSQHTDEQFF. The CDR3 bases are TGTGCCAGCAGCCAACACACTGATGAGCAGTTCTTC.

Regarding this clonotype: A clone one base away is much larger, so this may be a read error. Lacking the conserved final phenylalanine or tryptophan, this CDR3 likely reflects a read error. The chain recombines TRBV27 with TRBJ2-7; D is ambiguous. The germline V gene has CDR1 MNHEY and CDR2 SMNVEV (reference sequence). V gave up 4 bases and J gave up 6 bases, with 7 bases separating them. This CDR3 is built from 11 residues. The CDR3 here is CASSSWGEQYS. CDR3 DNA sequence: TGTGCCAGCAGTTCATGGGGCGAGCAGTACTCC.

This clonotype is medium-sized (0.01 to 0.1%). This chain links TRBV2 with TRBJ1-6, with a tentative D call TRBD1 (5 bases). The germline V gene has CDR1 SNHLY and CDR2 FYNNEI. The V end was cut by 6 bases, the J end by 9 bases, with 12 bases between. The CDR3 extends over 13 amino acids. The CDR3 nucleotides read TGTGCCAGCAGAGGGGACCTAATTTCACCCCTCCACTTT. It yields the protein CASRGDLISPLHF.

Judged by abundance, this clonotype is medium-sized (0.01 to 0.1%). V and J are TRBV14 and TRBJ2-7; TRBD1 aligns across 8 bases. The length of the CDR3 is 12 residues. J was trimmed by 3 bases and V by 8 bases; bases with no gene match: 3. The germline V gene encodes CDR1 SGHDN and CDR2 FVKESK. CDR3 DNA: TGTGCCAGCTCAGGGGGCTACTACGAGCAGTACTTC. Residues: CASSGGYYEQYF.

The V gene is TRBV5-4, the J gene TRBJ2-1; 7 nucleotides agree with TRBD1. The germline V gene encodes CDR1 SGHNT and CDR2 YYREEE (reference sequence). V shed 4 bases, J shed 3 bases, and the junction held 7 bases outside the gene matches. CDR3 length equals 15 residues. The CDR3 spells CASSGGQTHYNEQFF. The CDR3 DNA reads as TGTGCCAGCAGCGGGGGACAGACCCACTACAATGAGCAGTTCTTC.

By sample share, this clonotype is medium-sized. V gene TRBV7-9 combines with J gene TRBJ2-2; 7 bases line up with TRBD2. The CDR3 consists of 18 residues. Germline V gene lookup returns CDR1 SEHNR and CDR2 FQNEAQ (reference sequence). Trimming at V came to 1 base and at J to 1 base, leaving 9 bases not matched to a gene. The CDR3 region has the DNA TGTGCCAGCAGCTTAGTCAGTGGCGGGAGAGGGAACACCGGGGAGCTGTTTTTT. Translated: CASSLVSGGRGNTGELFF.

By proportion, this clonotype is medium-sized. The chain combines TRBV9 with TRBJ1-6; the D is unclear. The CDR3 contains 15 residues. CDR1 is SGDLS and CDR2 is YYNGEE in the germline V gene. Trimming took off 0 bases at V and 0 bases at J, with 4 bases between the two ends. Here the CDR3 DNA reads TGTGCCAGCAGCGTAGCGGGCTCCTATAATTCACCCCTCCACTTT. Amino acids: CASSVAGSYNSPLHF.

By sample share, this clonotype is medium-sized (0.01 to 0.1%). The chain carries TRBV27 and TRBJ2-7; TRBD1 matches 7 bases. The V and J ends lost 2 bases and 0 bases, in that order; junction bases with no gene match: 7. CDR3 length: 16 residues. The germline V gene encodes CDR1 MNHEY and CDR2 SMNVEV (reference sequence). CDR3 loop: CASSLGPDRYSYEQYF. CDR3 DNA sequence: TGTGCCAGCAGTTTAGGGCCGGACAGGTACTCCTACGAGCAGTACTTC.

This clonotype has only a few counts. The chain is built from TRBV9 and TRBJ1-1; D possibly corresponds to TRBD1 (5 bases). Germline V gene lookup returns CDR1 SGDLS and CDR2 YYNGEE. The CDR3 covers 14 residues. Trimming took off 3 bases at V and 1 base at J, with 10 bases between the two ends. The CDR3 coding sequence is TGTGCCAGCAGCGCCGCGGGGCAGAACACTGAAGCTTTCTTT. Translated: CASSAAGQNTEAFF.

By share of the sample, this clonotype is medium-sized. V is TRBV2 and J is TRBJ1-2, with 7 positions matching TRBD1. J was trimmed by 4 bases and V by 6 bases; bases with no gene match: 14. CDR3 length: 16 residues. Per germline, CDR1 SNHLY and CDR2 FYNNEI. The CDR3 DNA is TGTGCCAGCAGGGCTGACAGGGAGGAGTTTCGCTATGGCTACACCTTC. It encodes CASRADREEFRYGYTF.

This clonotype is classed as large. The chain uses TRBV7-9 and TRBJ1-5, with D possibly TRBD1 on 5 matching bases. Germline V lookup: CDR1 SEHNR, CDR2 FQNEAQ (reference sequence). The CDR3 has 15 amino acids. V lost 3 bases to trimming and J lost 11 bases, with 20 bases between them. CDR3 amino acids: CASSLDGNRGGTQHF. DNA of the CDR3: TGTGCCAGCAGCTTGGACGGAAACCGGGGGGGGACCCAGCATTTT.

Judged by abundance, this clonotype is large (0.1 to 1%). The V gene is TRBV19, the J gene TRBJ1-2; D is unresolved. V dropped 0 bases and J dropped 8 bases, with 10 bases sitting between them. CDR3 length: 13 amino acids. Germline CDR1 and CDR2: LNHDA and SQIVND (reference sequence). The CDR3 sequence is CASSIDPLDGYTF. DNA of the CDR3: TGTGCCAGTAGTATAGATCCCCTGGACGGCTACACCTTC.

This chain joins TRBV5-1 and TRBJ1-3; D might be TRBD1 (5 bases). V was cut by 4 bases and J by 4 bases, with 9 bases left in between. The CDR3 consists of 13 residues. The germline CDR1 and CDR2 sequences are SGHRS and YFSETQ. The CDR3 sequence is CASSQQEGNTIYF. CDR3 bases: TGCGCCAGCAGCCAACAGGAGGGAAACACCATATATTTT.

Comment on this clonotype: Possible read error: a much larger clone is one base away. This chain joins TRBV7-9 and TRBJ2-7; D may be TRBD1 or TRBD2 (5 bases each). Germline V gene sequence: CDR1 SEHNR, CDR2 FQNEAQ (reference sequence). CDR3 length: 15 amino acids. The CDR3 DNA follows: TGTACCAGCAGCCGATCCAACCGGGACCGGGGTGAGCAGTACTTC. This encodes CTSSRSNRDRGEQYF.

This clonotype rates as medium-sized (0.01 to 0.1%). This chain links TRBV20-1 with TRBJ2-3; unclear D gene. Trimming took off 5 bases at V and 0 bases at J, with 9 bases between the two ends. CDR1 and CDR2 (germline): DFQATT, SNEGSKA (reference sequence). This CDR3 has 13 residues. CDR3 sequence (DNA): TGCAGTGCTTTAAAGGACAGCACAGATACGCAGTATTTT. Translating gives CSALKDSTDTQYF.